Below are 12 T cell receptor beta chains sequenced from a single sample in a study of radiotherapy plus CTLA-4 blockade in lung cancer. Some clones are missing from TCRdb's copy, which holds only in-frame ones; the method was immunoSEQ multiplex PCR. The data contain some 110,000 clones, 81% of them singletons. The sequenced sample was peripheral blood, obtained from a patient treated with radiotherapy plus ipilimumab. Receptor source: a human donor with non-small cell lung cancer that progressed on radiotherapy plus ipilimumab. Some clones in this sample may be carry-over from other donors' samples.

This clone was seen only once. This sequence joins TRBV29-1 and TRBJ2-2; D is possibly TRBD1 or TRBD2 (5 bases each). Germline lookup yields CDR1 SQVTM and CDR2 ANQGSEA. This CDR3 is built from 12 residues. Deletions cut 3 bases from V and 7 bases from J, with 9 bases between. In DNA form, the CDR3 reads TGCAGCGTTGATTCTGGGGGCGGGGAGCTGTTTTTT. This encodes CSVDSGGGELFF.

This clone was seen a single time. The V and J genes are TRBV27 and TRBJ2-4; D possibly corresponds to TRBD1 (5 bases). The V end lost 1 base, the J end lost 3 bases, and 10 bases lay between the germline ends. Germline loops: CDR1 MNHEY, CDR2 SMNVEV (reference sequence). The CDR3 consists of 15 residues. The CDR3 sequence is CASSLFGASKNIQYF. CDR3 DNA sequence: TGTGCCAGCAGTTTATTTGGGGCCAGCAAAAACATTCAGTACTTC.

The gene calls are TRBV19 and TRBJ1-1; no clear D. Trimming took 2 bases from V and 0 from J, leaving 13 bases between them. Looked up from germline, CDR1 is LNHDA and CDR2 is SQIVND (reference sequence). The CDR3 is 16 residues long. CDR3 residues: CASSIRTGGVNTEAFF. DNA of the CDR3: TGTGCCAGTAGTATAAGAACCGGCGGGGTGAACACTGAAGCTTTCTTT. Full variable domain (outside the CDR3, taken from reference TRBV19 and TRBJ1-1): DGGITQSPKYLFRKEGQNVTLSCEQNLNHDAMYWYRQDPGQGLRLIYYSQIVNDFQKGDIAEGYSVSREKKESFPLTVTSAQKNPTAFYLCASSIRTGGVNTEAFFGQGTRLTVV.

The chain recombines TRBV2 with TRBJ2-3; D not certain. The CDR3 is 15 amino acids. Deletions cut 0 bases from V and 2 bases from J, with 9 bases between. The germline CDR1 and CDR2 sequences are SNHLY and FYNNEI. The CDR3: CASSEATQSTDTQYF. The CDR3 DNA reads TGTGCCAGCAGTGAAGCAACCCAGTCCACAGATACGCAGTATTTT.

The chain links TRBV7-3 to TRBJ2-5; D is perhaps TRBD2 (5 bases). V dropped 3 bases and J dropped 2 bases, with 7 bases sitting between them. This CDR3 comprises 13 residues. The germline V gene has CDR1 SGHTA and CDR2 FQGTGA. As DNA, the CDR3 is TGTGCCAGCAGCTTCGGACTGCAAGAGACCCAGTACTTC. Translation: CASSFGLQETQYF. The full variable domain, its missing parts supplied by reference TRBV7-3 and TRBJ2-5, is GAGVSQTPSNKVTEKGKYVELRCDPISGHTALYWYRQSLGQGPEFLIYFQGTGAADDSGLPNDRFFAVRPEGSVSTLKIQRTERGDSAVYLCASSFGLQETQYFGPGTRLLVL.

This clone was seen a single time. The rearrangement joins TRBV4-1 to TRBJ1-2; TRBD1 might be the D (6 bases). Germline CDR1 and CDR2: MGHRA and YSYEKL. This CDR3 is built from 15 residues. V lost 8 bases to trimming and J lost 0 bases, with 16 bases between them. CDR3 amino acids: CASGQRDTANYGYTF. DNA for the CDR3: TGCGCCAGCGGGCAACGGGACACCGCTAACTATGGCTACACCTTC.

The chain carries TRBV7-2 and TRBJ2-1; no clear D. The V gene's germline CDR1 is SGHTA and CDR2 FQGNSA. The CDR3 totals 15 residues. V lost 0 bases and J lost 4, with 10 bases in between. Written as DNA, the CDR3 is TGTGCCAGCAGCTTAGCTCTACAGCAGTACAATGAGCAGTTCTTC. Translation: CASSLALQQYNEQFF.

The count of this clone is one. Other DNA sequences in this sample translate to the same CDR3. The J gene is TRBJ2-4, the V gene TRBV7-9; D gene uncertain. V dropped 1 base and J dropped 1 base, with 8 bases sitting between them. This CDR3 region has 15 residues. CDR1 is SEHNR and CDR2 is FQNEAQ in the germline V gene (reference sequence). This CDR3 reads CASSLVGGAKNIQYF. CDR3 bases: TGTGCCAGCAGCTTAGTCGGTGGGGCCAAAAACATTCAGTACTTC.

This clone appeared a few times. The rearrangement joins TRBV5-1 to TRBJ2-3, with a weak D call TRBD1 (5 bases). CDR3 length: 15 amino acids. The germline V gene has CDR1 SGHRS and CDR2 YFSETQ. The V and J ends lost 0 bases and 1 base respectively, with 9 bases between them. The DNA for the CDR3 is TGCGCCAGCAGCTTGGGGGTCAGGGGCACAGATACGCAGTATTTT. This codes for CASSLGVRGTDTQYF.

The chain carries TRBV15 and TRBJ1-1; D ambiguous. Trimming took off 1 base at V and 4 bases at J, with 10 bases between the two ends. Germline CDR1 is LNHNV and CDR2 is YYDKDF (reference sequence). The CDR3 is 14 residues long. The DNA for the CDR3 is TGTGCCACCAGCAGAGTACAGTGGGGCACTGAAGCTTTCTTT. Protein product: CATSRVQWGTEAFF.

CDR3 bases: TGCAGCGTTGGACCCTCTAGCGGGGGTTACAATGAGCAGTTCTTC. Translated, it gives CSVGPSSGGYNEQFF. The V gene is TRBV29-1, the J gene TRBJ2-1; 10 bases match TRBD2. The CDR3 sequence is 15 residues long. From germline, CDR1 is SQVTM and CDR2 ANQGSEA. The V gene end was trimmed by 4 bases and the J gene end by 4 bases; junction bases not matched to a gene: 7.

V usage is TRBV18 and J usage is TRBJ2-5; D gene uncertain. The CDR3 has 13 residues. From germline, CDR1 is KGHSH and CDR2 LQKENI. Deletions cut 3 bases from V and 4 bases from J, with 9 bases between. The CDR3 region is CASSPGLGETQYF. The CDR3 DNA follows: TGTGCCAGCTCACCGGGGTTGGGAGAGACCCAGTACTTC.